The rows below give T cell receptor beta chains drawn from one sample of a study of blood T cell repertoires in COVID-19. The repertoire was sequenced with immunoSEQ multiplex PCR; TCRdb's copy has only in-frame clones and lacks some. The sample consists of around 78,000 clones, 80% to 90% of them appearing once. The specimen was peripheral blood. The source is a man aged 45-60 years with active or convalescent COVID-19. Each CDR3 is given with its conserved first and last residue. D genes are given only for firm matches. Where a row states a size, it is once, few, many or the class of an expanded clone; other rows omit it.

TRBV7-8	NA	TRBJ2-3	NA	CASSLVTGRSTDTQYF	TGTGCCAGCAGCTTAGTAACAGGGAGAAGCACAGATACGCAGTATTTT
TRBV5-4	TRBD1	TRBJ1-5	once	CASSSEGGGQPQHF	TGTGCCAGCAGCTCGGAAGGGGGCGGGCAGCCCCAGCATTTT
TRBV10-3	TRBD2	TRBJ2-3	NA	CAISGGPLAGGPNTDTQYF	TGTGCCATCAGTGGGGGGCCGCTAGCGGGAGGGCCAAACACAGATACGCAGTATTTT
TRBV4-1	NA	TRBJ1-4	NA	CASSQEFGAGAEKLFF	TGCGCCAGCAGCCAAGAATTTGGGGCCGGTGCTGAAAAACTGTTTTTT
TRBV9	TRBD2	TRBJ2-1	NA	CASSATAGVYNEQFF	TGTGCCAGCAGCGCTACAGCGGGAGTATACAATGAGCAGTTCTTC
TRBV9	TRBD1	TRBJ2-7	few	CASSVGPTLGTGLGEQYF	TGTGCCAGCAGCGTAGGACCCACTCTAGGGACAGGGTTGGGCGAGCAGTACTTC
TRBV2	TRBD2	TRBJ2-7	NA	CASGGLAGGEQYF	TGTGCCAGCGGGGGACTAGCGGGAGGGGAGCAGTACTTC
TRBV7-9	NA	TRBJ2-3	NA	CASSLVSGLVDTQYF	TGTGCCAGCAGCTTAGTGTCCGGTTTGGTGGATACGCAGTATTTT
TRBV4-1	TRBD2	TRBJ2-5	NA	CASSQGGLASGGQETQYF	TGCGCCAGCAGCCAAGGAGGCTTGGCTAGCGGGGGCCAAGAGACCCAGTACTTC
TRBV3-1/TRBV3-2	NA	TRBJ2-7	NA	CASSQEGPGYEQYF	TGTGCCAGCAGCCAAGAGGGCCCCGGATACGAGCAGTACTTC
TRBV6-5	TRBD1	TRBJ2-5	NA	CASRDDRVDLETQYF	TGTGCCAGCAGAGATGACAGGGTCGATTTGGAGACCCAGTACTTC
TRBV7-9	TRBD2	TRBJ2-4	NA	CASSPGLAIAKNIQYF	TGTGCCAGCAGCCCAGGACTAGCCATTGCCAAAAACATTCAGTACTTC
TRBV7-2	NA	TRBJ2-2	NA	CASSLASTGELFF	TGTGCCAGCAGCTTAGCCAGCACCGGGGAGCTGTTTTTT
TRBV27	TRBD2	TRBJ2-5	few	CASSSLAGEETQYF	TGTGCCAGCAGTTCGCTAGCGGGAGAGGAGACCCAGTACTTC
TRBV7-2	TRBD1	TRBJ1-6	NA	CASSSQGSINSPLHF	TGTGCCAGCAGCTCACAGGGGTCGATAAATTCACCCCTCCACTTT
TRBV5-1	NA	TRBJ2-3	NA	CASSPGTMSTDTQYF	TGCGCCAGCAGCCCCGGGACAATGAGCACAGATACGCAGTATTTT
TRBV7-9	NA	TRBJ2-3	NA	CASSLGNLAPVDTQYF	TGTGCCAGCAGCTTAGGTAATCTAGCCCCGGTGGATACGCAGTATTTT
TRBV7-2	TRBD2	TRBJ2-1	NA	CASSRFSGGVDEQFF	TGTGCCAGCAGCAGATTCAGCGGGGGGGTCGATGAGCAGTTCTTC
TRBV30	NA	TRBJ1-1	NA	CAWSLVKLEAFF	TGTGCCTGGAGTCTGGTGAAACTTGAAGCTTTCTTT
TRBV6-5	TRBD2	TRBJ2-7	NA	CASIFLAGGGEQYF	TGTGCCAGTATCTTTTTAGCGGGAGGGGGCGAGCAGTACTTC
TRBV27	NA	TRBJ2-7	NA	CASSSPGQFPYEQYF	TGTGCCAGCAGCTCCCCCGGACAGTTCCCCTACGAGCAGTACTTC
TRBV6-5	TRBD1	TRBJ2-7	NA	CASGTGPRTNEQYF	TGTGCTAGTGGGACAGGGCCCAGAACGAACGAGCAGTACTTC
TRBV5-3	NA	TRBJ1-5	once	CARSYGHLRQPQHF	TGTGCCAGAAGTTACGGACACCTTCGTCAGCCCCAGCATTTT
TRBV19	NA	TRBJ1-5	NA	CASAQETSNQPQHF	TGTGCCAGTGCACAGGAAACTAGCAATCAGCCCCAGCATTTT